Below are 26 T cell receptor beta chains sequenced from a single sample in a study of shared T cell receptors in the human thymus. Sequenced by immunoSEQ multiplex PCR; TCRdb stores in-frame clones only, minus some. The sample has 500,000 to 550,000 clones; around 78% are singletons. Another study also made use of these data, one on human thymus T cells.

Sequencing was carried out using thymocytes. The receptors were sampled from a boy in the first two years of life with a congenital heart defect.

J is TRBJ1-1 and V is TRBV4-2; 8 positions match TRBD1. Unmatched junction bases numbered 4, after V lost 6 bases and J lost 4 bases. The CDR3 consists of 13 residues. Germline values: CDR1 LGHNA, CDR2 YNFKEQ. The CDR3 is CASRYRGSTEAFF. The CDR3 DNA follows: TGTGCCAGCAGATACAGGGGGTCCACTGAAGCTTTCTTT.

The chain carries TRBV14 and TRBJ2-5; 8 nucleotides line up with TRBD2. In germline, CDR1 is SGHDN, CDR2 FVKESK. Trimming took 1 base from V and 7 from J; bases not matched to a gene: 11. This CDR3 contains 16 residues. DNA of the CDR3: TGTGCCAGCAGCCAAGGGGGGACTAGAAATAAAAGGACCCAGTACTTC. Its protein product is CASSQGGTRNKRTQYF.

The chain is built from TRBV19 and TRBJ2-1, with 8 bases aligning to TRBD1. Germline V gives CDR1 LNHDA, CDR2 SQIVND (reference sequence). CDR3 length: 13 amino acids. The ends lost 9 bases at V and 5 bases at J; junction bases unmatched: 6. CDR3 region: CASLGQENNEQFF. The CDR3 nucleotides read TGTGCCAGCCTGGGACAGGAAAACAATGAGCAGTTCTTC.

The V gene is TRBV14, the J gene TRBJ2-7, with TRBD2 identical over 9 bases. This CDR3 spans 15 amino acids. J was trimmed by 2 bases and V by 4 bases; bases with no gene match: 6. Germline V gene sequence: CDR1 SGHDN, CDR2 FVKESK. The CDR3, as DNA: TGTGCCAGCAGCCGGACTAGCGCCCGACCCTACGAGCAGTACTTC. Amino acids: CASSRTSARPYEQYF.

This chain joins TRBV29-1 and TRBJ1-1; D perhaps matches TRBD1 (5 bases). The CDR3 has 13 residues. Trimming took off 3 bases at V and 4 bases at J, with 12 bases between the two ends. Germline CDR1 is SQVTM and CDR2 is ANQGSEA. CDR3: CSVDLGGVTEAFF. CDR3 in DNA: TGCAGCGTTGACCTCGGGGGGGTCACTGAAGCTTTCTTT. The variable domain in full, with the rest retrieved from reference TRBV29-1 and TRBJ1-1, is SAVISQKPSRDICQRGTSLTIQCQVDSQVTMMFWYRQQPGQSLTLIATANQGSEATYESGFVIDKFPISRPNLTFSTLTVSNMSPEDSSIYLCSVDLGGVTEAFFGQGTRLTVV.

The chain's CDR3 is CASSQDWSQLAEAFF. Here the CDR3 DNA reads TGCGCCAGCAGCCAAGATTGGTCTCAACTCGCTGAAGCTTTCTTT. The chain employs TRBV4-3 and TRBJ1-1, with D unresolved. V dropped 0 bases and J dropped 6 bases, with 14 bases sitting between them. The CDR3 has 15 residues. Looked up from germline, CDR1 is LGHNA and CDR2 is YSLEER.

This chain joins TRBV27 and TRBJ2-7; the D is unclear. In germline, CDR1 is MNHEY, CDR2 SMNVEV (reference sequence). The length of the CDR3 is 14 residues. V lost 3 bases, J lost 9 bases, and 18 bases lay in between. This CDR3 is CASSFPNSTGGQYF. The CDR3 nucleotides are TGTGCCAGCAGTTTCCCCAATTCAACCGGCGGGCAGTACTTC.

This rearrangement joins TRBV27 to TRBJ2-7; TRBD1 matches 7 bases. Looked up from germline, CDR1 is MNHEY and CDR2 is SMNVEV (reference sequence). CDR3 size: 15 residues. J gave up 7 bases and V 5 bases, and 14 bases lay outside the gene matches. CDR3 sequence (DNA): TGTGCCAGCAGTCTACTTAGCGACAGGGATCGGGAGCAGTACTTC. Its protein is CASSLLSDRDREQYF.

CDR3 nucleotide sequence: TGTGCCAGTAGATCGGACAGGGGGAGCAATCAGCCCCAGCATTTT. This sequence encodes CASRSDRGSNQPQHF. J is TRBJ1-5 and V is TRBV19, with 10 bases fitting TRBD1. Trimming removed 6 bases from V and 1 base from J; junction bases left unmatched: 3. Per the germline V gene, CDR1 is LNHDA and CDR2 is SQIVND (reference sequence). The CDR3 has 15 residues.

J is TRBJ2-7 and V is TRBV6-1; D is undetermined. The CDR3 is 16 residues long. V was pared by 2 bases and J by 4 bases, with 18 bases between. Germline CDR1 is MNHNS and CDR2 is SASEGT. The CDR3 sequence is CASSEPAKEAAYEQYF. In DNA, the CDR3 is TGTGCCAGCAGTGAACCCGCAAAAGAGGCAGCATACGAGCAGTACTTC.

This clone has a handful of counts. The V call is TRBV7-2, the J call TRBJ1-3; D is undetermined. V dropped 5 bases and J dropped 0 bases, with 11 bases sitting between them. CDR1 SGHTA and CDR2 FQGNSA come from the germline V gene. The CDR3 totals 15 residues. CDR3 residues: CASSPRGSSGNTIYF. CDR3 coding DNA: TGTGCCAGCAGCCCGCGGGGAAGCTCTGGAAACACCATATATTTT.

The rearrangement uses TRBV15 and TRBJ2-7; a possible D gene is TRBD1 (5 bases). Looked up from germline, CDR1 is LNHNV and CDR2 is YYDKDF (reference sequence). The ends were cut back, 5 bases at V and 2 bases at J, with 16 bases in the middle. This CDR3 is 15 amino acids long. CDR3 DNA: TGTGCCACCAGCTCCCAACCGACAGACGCCTACGAGCAGTACTTC. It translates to CATSSQPTDAYEQYF.

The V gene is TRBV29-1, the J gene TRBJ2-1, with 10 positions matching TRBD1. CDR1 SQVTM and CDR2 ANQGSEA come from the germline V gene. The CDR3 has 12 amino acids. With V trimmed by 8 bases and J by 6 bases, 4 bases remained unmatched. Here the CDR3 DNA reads TGCAGCCTGGGGACAGGGGCCAATGAGCAGTTCTTC. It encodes CSLGTGANEQFF.

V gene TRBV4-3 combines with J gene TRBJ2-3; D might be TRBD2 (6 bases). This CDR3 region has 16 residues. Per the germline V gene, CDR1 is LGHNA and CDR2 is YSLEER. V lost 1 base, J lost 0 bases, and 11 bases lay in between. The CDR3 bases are TGCGCCAGCAGCCAAGCGGTAGCGGCTAGCACAGATACGCAGTATTTT. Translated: CASSQAVAASTDTQYF.

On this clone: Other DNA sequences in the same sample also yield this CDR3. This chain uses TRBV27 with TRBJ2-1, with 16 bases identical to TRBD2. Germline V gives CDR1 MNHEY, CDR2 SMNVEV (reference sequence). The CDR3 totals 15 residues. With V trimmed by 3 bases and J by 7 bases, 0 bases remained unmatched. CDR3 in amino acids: CASSLGLAGGNEQFF. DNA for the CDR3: TGTGCCAGCAGTTTGGGACTAGCGGGAGGGAATGAGCAGTTCTTC.

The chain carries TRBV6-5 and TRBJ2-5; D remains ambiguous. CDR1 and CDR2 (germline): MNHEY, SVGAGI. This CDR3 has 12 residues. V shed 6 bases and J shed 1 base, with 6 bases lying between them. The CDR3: CASSPSQETQYF. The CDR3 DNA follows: TGTGCCAGCAGCCCCTCCCAAGAGACCCAGTACTTC.

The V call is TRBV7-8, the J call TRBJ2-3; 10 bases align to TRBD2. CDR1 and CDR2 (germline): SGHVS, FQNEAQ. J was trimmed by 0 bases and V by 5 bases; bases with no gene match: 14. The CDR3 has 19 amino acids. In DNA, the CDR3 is TGTGCCAGCAGCCTAACCGCTAGCGGGAGTGTCACTAGCACAGATACGCAGTATTTT. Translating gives CASSLTASGSVTSTDTQYF.

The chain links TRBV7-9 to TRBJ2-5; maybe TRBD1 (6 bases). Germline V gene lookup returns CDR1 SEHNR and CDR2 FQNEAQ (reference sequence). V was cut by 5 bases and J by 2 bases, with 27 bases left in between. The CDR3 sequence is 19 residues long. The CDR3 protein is CASSQTGTQVPMSQETQYF. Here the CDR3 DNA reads TGTGCCAGCAGCCAAACCGGGACACAGGTCCCGATGTCGCAAGAGACCCAGTACTTC.

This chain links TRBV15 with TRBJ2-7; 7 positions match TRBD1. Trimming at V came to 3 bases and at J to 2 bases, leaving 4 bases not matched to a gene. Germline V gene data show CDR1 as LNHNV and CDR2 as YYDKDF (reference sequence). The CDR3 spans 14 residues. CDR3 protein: CATSRRQGAYEQYF. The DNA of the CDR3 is TGTGCCACCAGCAGGAGACAGGGCGCCTACGAGCAGTACTTC.

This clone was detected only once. This CDR3 is CASSPLAGVFDNTDTQYF. CDR3 nucleotides: TGTGCCAGCAGCCCTCTAGCGGGAGTGTTTGATAACACAGATACGCAGTATTTT. The chain recombines TRBV4-2 with TRBJ2-3; 10 bases fit TRBD2. This CDR3 has 18 amino acids. The germline gives CDR1 LGHNA, CDR2 YNFKEQ. V shed 4 bases and J 2 bases; nucleotides not matched to a gene: 12.

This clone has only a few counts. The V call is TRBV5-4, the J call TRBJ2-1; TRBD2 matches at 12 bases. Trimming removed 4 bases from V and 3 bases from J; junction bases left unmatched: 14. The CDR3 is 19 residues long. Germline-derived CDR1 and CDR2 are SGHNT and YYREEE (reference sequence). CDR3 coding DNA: TGTGCCAGCAGCGGGGGACTAGCGGGCCTCGAAAAGGACTACAATGAGCAGTTCTTC. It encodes CASSGGLAGLEKDYNEQFF.

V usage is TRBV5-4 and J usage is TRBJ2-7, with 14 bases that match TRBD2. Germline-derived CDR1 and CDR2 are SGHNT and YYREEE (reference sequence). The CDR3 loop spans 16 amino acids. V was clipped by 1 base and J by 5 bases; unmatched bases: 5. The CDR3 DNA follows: TGTGCCAGCAGCTTGACGGGACTAGCGGGAGCCCACGAGCAGTACTTC. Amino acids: CASSLTGLAGAHEQYF.

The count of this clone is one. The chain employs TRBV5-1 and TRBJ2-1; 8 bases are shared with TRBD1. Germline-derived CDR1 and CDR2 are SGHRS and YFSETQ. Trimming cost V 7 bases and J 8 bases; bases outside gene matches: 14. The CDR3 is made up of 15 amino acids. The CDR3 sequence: CASLPGQGLGDEQFF. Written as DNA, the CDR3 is TGCGCCAGCCTCCCCGGACAGGGACTTGGGGATGAGCAGTTCTTC.

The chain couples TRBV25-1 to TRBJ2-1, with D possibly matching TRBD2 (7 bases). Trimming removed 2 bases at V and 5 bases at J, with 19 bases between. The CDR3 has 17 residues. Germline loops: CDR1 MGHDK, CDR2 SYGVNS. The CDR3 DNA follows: TGTGCCAGCAGTGAAGGGGGGGGCGGGAGCGCTGACAATGAGCAGTTCTTC. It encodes CASSEGGGGSADNEQFF.

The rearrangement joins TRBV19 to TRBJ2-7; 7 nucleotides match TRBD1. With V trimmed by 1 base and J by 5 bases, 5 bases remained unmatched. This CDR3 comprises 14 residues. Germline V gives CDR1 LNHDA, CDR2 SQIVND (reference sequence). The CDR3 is CASSIVRGNDEQYF. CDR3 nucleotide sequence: TGTGCCAGTAGTATAGTCAGGGGGAATGACGAGCAGTACTTC.

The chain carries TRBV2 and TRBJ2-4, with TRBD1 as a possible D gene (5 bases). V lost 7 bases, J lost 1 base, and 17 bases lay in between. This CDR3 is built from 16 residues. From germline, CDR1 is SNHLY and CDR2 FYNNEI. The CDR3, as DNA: TGTGCCAGCACCTCAGGGCCCTCGGTGGCCAAAAACATTCAGTACTTC. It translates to CASTSGPSVAKNIQYF.